Each of the 18 T cell receptor beta chains below was sequenced from the same sample in a study of blood T cells in healthy people across ages. A second PCR of 7 to 11 cycles used a sample-barcoded 5' primer and a J-beta primer mix. From the 5' RACE reads, TCRdb called clonotypes with MiXCR, one entry per CDR3 protein. This table has under 2 million distinct CDR3 sequences, around 35% appearing once. The specimen was blood. The receptors were sampled from a woman aged 25 to 39 in good health.

This clonotype was seen a few times. The genes are TRBV5-8 and TRBJ2-4; D uncertain. This CDR3 contains 11 residues. Germline V gene data show CDR1 as SGHTS and CDR2 as YDEGEE. Trimming stripped 6 bases from V and 8 bases from J, with 9 bases between. The CDR3 region has the DNA TGTGCCAGCACCTTAGAGTACATTCAGTACTTC. It codes for CASTLEYIQYF.

This clonotype was detected only a few times. The rearrangement uses TRBV6-1 and TRBJ2-7; TRBD1 aligns across 10 bases. In germline, CDR1 is MNHNS, CDR2 SASEGT. After removal of 8 bases from V and 2 bases from J, the junction contained 9 bases not matched to a gene. This CDR3 comprises 15 residues. The CDR3 is CASLVETGGTYEQYF. CDR3 DNA sequence: TGTGCCAGCCTGGTTGAGACAGGGGGCACCTACGAGCAGTACTTC.

The chain employs TRBV20-1 and TRBJ1-2; the D is unclear. V lost 5 bases and J lost 2, with 12 bases in between. The CDR3 totals 13 residues. The germline V gene has CDR1 DFQATT and CDR2 SNEGSKA (reference sequence). The CDR3 nucleotides are TGCAGTGCTTCGGACCTCTACAACTATGGCTACACCTTC. Translation gives CSASDLYNYGYTF.

This clonotype was observed a handful of times. The CDR3 loop is CASSKQGACGQPQHF. DNA for the CDR3: TGTGCCAGCAGCAAACAGGGGGCTTGCGGTCAGCCCCAGCATTTT. The chain uses TRBV21-1 and TRBJ1-5; the table assigns TRBD1, which was not confirmed against the DNA. TRBV21-1 is a pseudogene. The CDR3 loop spans 15 amino acids.

This clonotype has only a few counts. The CDR3 is CASFTSASTDTQYF. The CDR3 nucleotides are TGTGCCAGCTTTACTAGCGCTAGCACAGATACGCAGTATTTT. V and J are TRBV6-4 and TRBJ2-3; the match to TRBD2 covers 7 bases. V shed 8 bases and J 0 bases; nucleotides not matched to a gene: 5. CDR3 length equals 14 residues. CDR1 and CDR2 from the germline V gene are MRHNA and SNTAGT.

This clonotype appeared a few times. The chain is built from TRBV6-5 and TRBJ2-3; TRBD2 is a possible D gene (5 bases). V was clipped by 6 bases and J by 6 bases, with 16 bases between them. The CDR3 has 14 amino acids. CDR1 is MNHEY, CDR2 SVGAGI, per germline. The CDR3 region is CASRYPGGVDTQYF. DNA for the CDR3: TGTGCCAGCAGGTACCCAGGAGGTGTGGATACGCAGTATTTT.

This clonotype showed up many times. The rearrangement uses TRBV6-6 and TRBJ2-5; tentatively, D is TRBD2 (5 bases). Germline values: CDR1 MNHNY, CDR2 SVGAGI (reference sequence). V was clipped by 5 bases and J by 4 bases, with 8 bases between them. This CDR3 has 12 amino acids. In DNA, the CDR3 is TGTGCCAGCAGTAACCGGGGAGAGACCCAGTACTTC. Its protein product is CASSNRGETQYF.

The J gene is TRBJ2-3, the V gene TRBV6-1; 7 nucleotides line up with TRBD1. CDR3 length equals 15 residues. Per the germline V gene, CDR1 is MNHNS and CDR2 is SASEGT. With 6 bases clipped from V and 0 bases from J, the junction kept 6 bases outside the gene matches. The CDR3 DNA follows: TGTGCCAGCAGGGGACAGCTCCTTAGCACAGATACGCAGTATTTT. Translating gives CASRGQLLSTDTQYF.

This clonotype has more than one count but fewer than ten. V and J are TRBV20-1 and TRBJ2-1, with no clear D. The V end was cut by 1 base, the J end by 5 bases, with 15 bases between. The CDR3 covers 15 residues. CDR1 is DFQATT and CDR2 is SNEGSKA in the germline V gene (reference sequence). The CDR3 sequence: CSARALDTQHNEQFF. The DNA of the CDR3 is TGCAGTGCTAGAGCGTTAGACACCCAGCACAATGAGCAGTTCTTC.

The V gene is TRBV2, the J gene TRBJ2-1; TRBD2 matches at 8 bases. The ends lost 8 bases at V and 4 bases at J; junction bases unmatched: 10. Germline V gene data show CDR1 as SNHLY and CDR2 as FYNNEI. This CDR3 is 15 amino acids long. The CDR3 region is CASGGKRGPYNEQFF. As DNA, the CDR3 is TGTGCCAGCGGGGGAAAGCGGGGGCCGTACAATGAGCAGTTCTTC.

This rearrangement joins TRBV7-9 to TRBJ1-2; D gene uncertain. The CDR3 is 16 amino acids. Germline CDR1 and CDR2: SEHNR and FQNEAQ (reference sequence). V was trimmed by 1 base and J by 3 bases, leaving 15 bases between them. The CDR3 loop reads CASSLGGQALYYGYTF. CDR3 DNA sequence: TGTGCCAGCAGCTTAGGTGGTCAGGCGTTGTACTATGGCTACACCTTC.

This clonotype was counted a few times. This chain links TRBV5-6 with TRBJ1-2, with D perhaps TRBD1 (6 bases). The CDR3 sequence is 15 residues long. Per germline, CDR1 SGHDT and CDR2 YYEEEE. The V end was cut by 0 bases, the J end by 2 bases, with 11 bases between. CDR3 coding DNA: TGTGCCAGCAGCTTGGGGGCAGGGGTGAACTATGGCTACACCTTC. It translates to CASSLGAGVNYGYTF. Full variable domain (remainder filled in from reference TRBV5-6 and TRBJ1-2): DAGVTQSPTHLIKTRGQQVTLRCSPKSGHDTVSWYQQALGQGPQFIFQYYEEEERQRGNFPDRFSGHQFPNYSSELNVNALLLGDSALYLCASSLGAGVNYGYTFGSGTRLTVV.

Concerning this clonotype: A read error may be the cause here, since a much bigger clone is one base away. This chain joins TRBV29-1 and TRBJ2-1; tentatively, D is TRBD2 (6 bases). This CDR3 has 14 amino acids. Germline V lookup: CDR1 SQVTM, CDR2 ANQGSEA. V was pared by 4 bases and J by 9 bases, with 19 bases between. CDR3 loop: CSVVGGRREVEQFF. Written as DNA, the CDR3 is TGCAGCGTTGTCGGGGGTAGAAGAGAGGTTGAGCAGTTCTTC.

This clonotype appeared a few times. The rearrangement uses TRBV27 and TRBJ2-7, with D tentatively TRBD1 (6 bases). V lost 4 bases and J lost 3, with 22 bases in between. Germline CDR1 MNHEY, CDR2 SMNVEV (reference sequence). There are 17 residues in the CDR3. CDR3 residues: CASSSSMGAARNYEQYF. The CDR3 coding sequence is TGTGCCAGCAGTTCGAGTATGGGGGCGGCCAGGAACTACGAGCAGTACTTC.

A word on this clonotype: A read error is possible here, since a much larger clone lies one base away. The gene calls are TRBV20-1 and TRBJ1-4, with D uncertain. CDR1 is DFQATT and CDR2 is SNEGSKA in the germline V gene (reference sequence). The CDR3 has 12 residues. The chain's CDR3 is CSALPVGEKRFF. DNA of the CDR3: TGCAGTGCCTTACCTGTAGGTGAAAAACGGTTTTTT.

This clonotype was detected a few times. The chain is built from TRBV12-3 or TRBV12-4 and TRBJ2-7; 14 bases map to TRBD2. The CDR3 spans 15 residues. V was pared by 6 bases and J by 6 bases, with 7 bases of the junction left unmatched. CDR3 DNA sequence: TGTGCCAGCAGCCCGGGACTAGCGGGAGTATTCGAGCAGTACTTC. This gives the protein CASSPGLAGVFEQYF.

The chain has TRBV4-1 and TRBJ2-5; no definite D call. Germline values: CDR1 MGHRA, CDR2 YSYEKL. This CDR3 is built from 13 residues. V dropped 1 base and J dropped 6 bases, with 9 bases sitting between them. The CDR3, as DNA: TGCGCCAGCAGCCAAGCTTCCGACCAGACCCAGTACTTC. Protein: CASSQASDQTQYF.

V and J are TRBV5-1 and TRBJ2-5; a possible D gene is TRBD1 (7 bases). V shed 4 bases and J shed 0 bases, with 19 bases lying between them. The CDR3 covers 17 residues. Germline assignment: CDR1 SGHRS and CDR2 YFSETQ. The CDR3, as DNA: TGCGCCAGCAGCCCCCTGACGCAGGGGGGTTACCAAGAGACCCAGTACTTC. This encodes CASSPLTQGGYQETQYF.